A single sample gave rise to the 3 T cell receptor beta chains below, sequenced in a study of response to subunit inactivated influenza vaccine. Each CDR3 protein is one row after TCRdb ran MiXCR on the RT-PCR reads. The repertoire holds 800,000 to 1,000,000 distinct CDR3 sequences, with 21% as singletons. Sample: PBMCs from blood, taken more than 4 days after vaccination. Receptors originate from a man aged 45-60 years who received an inactivated influenza vaccine.

This clonotype was seen many times. The chain links TRBV7-8 to TRBJ1-4; TRBD1 aligns across 9 bases. Germline CDR1 and CDR2: SGHVS and FQNEAQ. The CDR3 has 15 amino acids. J gave up 5 bases and V 4 bases, and 5 bases lay outside the gene matches. CDR3 sequence reads: CASSYGTGSNEKLFF. CDR3 DNA: TGTGCCAGCAGCTACGGGACAGGGTCGAATGAAAAACTGTTTTTT. Supplemented by reference TRBV7-8 and TRBJ1-4, the full variable domain reads GAGVSQSPRYKVAKRGQDVALRCDPISGHVSLFWYQQALGQGPEFLTYFQNEAQLDKSGLPSDRFFAERPEGSVSTLKIQRTQQEDSAVYLCASSYGTGSNEKLFFGSGTQLSVL.

In this sample, this clonotype turned up a few times. V and J are TRBV27 and TRBJ2-7; tentative D call: TRBD2 (6 bases). The CDR3 totals 16 residues. Germline values: CDR1 MNHEY, CDR2 SMNVEV (reference sequence). V lost 7 bases and J lost 7, with 26 bases in between. This chain's CDR3 is CASTSVAGRGMLEQYF. For the CDR3, the DNA is TGTGCCAGCACCTCAGTCGCGGGACGGGGTATGTTAGAGCAGTACTTC.

This clonotype was detected ten times or more. V gene TRBV6-6 combines with J gene TRBJ2-2; D is unclear. This CDR3 region has 12 residues. Trimming left V 3 bases short and J 6 bases short, with 5 bases between. Looked up from germline, CDR1 is MNHNY and CDR2 is SVGAGI (reference sequence). The CDR3 DNA sequence: TGTGCCAGCAGTTATTTCTCCGGGGAGCTGTTTTTT. Translating it yields CASSYFSGELFF.